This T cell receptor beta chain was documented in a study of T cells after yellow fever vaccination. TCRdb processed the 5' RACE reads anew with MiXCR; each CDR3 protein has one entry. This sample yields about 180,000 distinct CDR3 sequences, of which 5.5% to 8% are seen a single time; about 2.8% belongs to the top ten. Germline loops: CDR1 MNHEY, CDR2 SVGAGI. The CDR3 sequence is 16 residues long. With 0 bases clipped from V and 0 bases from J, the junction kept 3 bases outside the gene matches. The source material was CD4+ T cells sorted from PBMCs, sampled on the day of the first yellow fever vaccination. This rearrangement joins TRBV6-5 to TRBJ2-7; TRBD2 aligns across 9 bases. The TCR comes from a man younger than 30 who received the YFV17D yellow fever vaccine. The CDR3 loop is CASSYSRGGSSYEQYF. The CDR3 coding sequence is TGTGCCAGCAGTTACTCGCGGGGGGGGAGCTCCTACGAGCAGTACTTC.